Given below is one TCR beta chain in context. Antigen: not known. This record belongs to a study of response to subunit inactivated influenza vaccine. Study-wide findings and caveats: New T cells are recruited in small numbers by each seasonal influenza vaccination, according to the authors' suggestion.

Each CDR3 protein gets one entry after TCRdb re-called the RT-PCR reads with MiXCR. Seen here are hundreds of thousands of distinct CDR3 sequences, approximately 15% observed once, and the top ten hold 11%. This CDR3 has 15 residues. Trimming removed 3 bases from V and 2 bases from J, with 12 bases in between. Looked up from germline, CDR1 is MGHDK and CDR2 is SYGVNS. The sequence was obtained from a man in his fifties or sixties who received an inactivated influenza vaccine. This chain connects TRBV25-1 to TRBJ2-3; D may be TRBD1 or TRBD2 (5 bases each). The source material was PBMCs from blood, sampled approximately 12 days after vaccination. Here the CDR3 DNA reads TGTGCCAGCAGTGACCCCGGGACGTACACAGATACGCAGTATTTT. Residues: CASSDPGTYTDTQYF.